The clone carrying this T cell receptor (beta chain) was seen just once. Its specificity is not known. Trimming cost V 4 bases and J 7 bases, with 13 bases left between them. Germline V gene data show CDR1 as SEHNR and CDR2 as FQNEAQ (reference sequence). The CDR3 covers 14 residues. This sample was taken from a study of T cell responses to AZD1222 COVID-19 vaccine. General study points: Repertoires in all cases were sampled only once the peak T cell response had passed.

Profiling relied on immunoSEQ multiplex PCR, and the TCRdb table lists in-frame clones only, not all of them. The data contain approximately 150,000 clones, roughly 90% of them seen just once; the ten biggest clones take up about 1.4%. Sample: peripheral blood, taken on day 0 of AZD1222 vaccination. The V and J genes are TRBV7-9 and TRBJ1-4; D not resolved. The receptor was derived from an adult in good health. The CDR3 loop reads CASSSNGFGEKLFF. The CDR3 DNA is TGTGCCAGCAGCTCAAACGGCTTTGGTGAAAAACTGTTTTTT.